The present TCR beta chain was sequenced within a study of PD-1 blockade in classical Hodgkin lymphoma. Study conclusions and caveats: Reported findings placed baseline TCR diversity lower in newly diagnosed patients (compared with healthy donors). The authors have not defined what causes the repertoire differences, possibly disease activity or prior therapy.

Noted time point: newly diagnosed, previously untreated cHL patient sample. Researchers report purifying CD4+ T cells from thawed PBMCs by magnetic negative selection. The comparison group had newly diagnosed, previously untreated classical Hodgkin lymphoma. CDR3 length equals 14 residues. The ends were cut back, 2 bases at V and 6 bases at J, with 11 bases in the middle. Germline loops: CDR1 SGHRS, CDR2 YFSETQ. Sequencing was performed with immunoSEQ multiplex PCR; in TCRdb, only in-frame clones are kept and a portion is missing. Here the sample spans some 16,000 clones, 70% to 90% being singletons. Of note for this clone: Its target is unknown.

The specimen sequenced was CD4+ T cells from blood. The origin of this receptor is a human donor with classical Hodgkin lymphoma. V gene TRBV5-1 combines with J gene TRBJ2-2, with D perhaps being TRBD1 or TRBD2 (5 bases each). CDR3 sequence reads: CASSLGTPSGELFF. CDR3 coding DNA: TGCGCCAGCAGCTTAGGGACCCCCTCCGGGGAGCTGTTTTTT.